This T cell receptor (beta chain) derives from a study of blood T cell repertoires in COVID-19. In the study overall: The analysed material was cDNA or gDNA that came from T cells, B-cell-depleted T cells, or PBMCs.

Only in-frame clones appear in the TCRdb table, and some are missing; sequencing was by immunoSEQ multiplex PCR. The sample has a few hundred thousand clones, around 86% seen once. With V trimmed by 5 bases and J by 8 bases, 6 bases remained unmatched. The germline V gene encodes CDR1 SGHAT and CDR2 FQDESV (reference sequence). The CDR3 is made up of 13 amino acids. Sample: PBMCs or T cells enriched from blood (not recorded which). This sequence originates from a woman aged 45-59 years who had recovered from COVID-19. The genes are TRBV11-1 and TRBJ1-2; the match to TRBD1 covers 9 bases. CDR3 coding DNA: TGTGCCAGCAGCCTACAGGGGGCGCGAGGCTACACCTTC. Its protein product is CASSLQGARGYTF.